This section outlines one T cell receptor beta chain sequence together with its context. Its specificity is not known. The source of the sample is a study of beta chain features in type 1 diabetes. Study-level points and caveats: Type 1 diabetes patients had moderately but significantly shorter TCRB CDR3s in all four CD4+ subsets.

The sequenced template was cDNA made from the entire isolated RNA. Method: immunoSEQ multiplex PCR; TCRdb's copy keeps in-frame clones and lacks some. The table has hundreds of thousands of clones, over 12% seen once; the top ten hold less than 0.04%. Per germline, CDR1 GTSNPN and CDR2 SVGIG (reference sequence). This CDR3 comprises 13 residues. V lost 0 bases to trimming and J lost 9 bases, with 12 bases between them. Sequenced sample: naive CD4+ T cells from blood. This TCR derives from a man younger than 35 with type 1 diabetes. The chain is built from TRBV30 and TRBJ2-1; either TRBD1 or TRBD2 may fit D (5 bases each). The DNA of the CDR3 is TGTGCCTGGAGTGTGGGGGAGAGGGTTGAGCAGTTCTTC. As protein: CAWSVGERVEQFF.